These 19 T cell receptor beta chains originate from one sample sequenced in a study of identical twins (dated by TCRdb to the mid-2010s). The library was built by means of 5' RACE. Sequencing relied on an Illumina HiSeq 2000. TCRdb redid the processing of the public reads, applying fastp at Q25 and MiXCR, and retained in-frame beta chains. Rows merge per CDR3 protein into single entries with the most common DNA and genes. The sample yields about 1.7 million distinct CDR3 sequences; under 35% were counted once. Of the sample, about 0.25% is held by the ten largest clones. The sequencing input was cord blood. The receptors come from a newborn girl in good health.

This clonotype turned up a few times. This chain links TRBV25-1 with TRBJ2-7, with 9 positions matching TRBD1. This CDR3 comprises 16 residues. Per the germline V gene, CDR1 is MGHDK and CDR2 is SYGVNS. The V segment lost 1 base and the J segment 4 bases; nucleotides outside the gene matches: 8. The DNA of the CDR3 is TGTGCCAGCAGTGAATCGTCCCGGGACAGGGAATACGAGCAGTACTTC. It codes for CASSESSRDREYEQYF.

Of note for this clonotype: One base away lies a much larger clone, so this may be a sequencing read error. The chain employs TRBV2 and TRBJ2-2; D remains ambiguous. The CDR3 is 11 amino acids. Germline V gene lookup returns CDR1 SNHLY and CDR2 FYNNEI. The V and J ends lost 3 bases and 6 bases respectively, with 2 bases between them. The chain's CDR3 is CASSEPGELFF. CDR3 bases: TGTGCCAGCAGTGAGCCCGGGGAGCTGTTTTTT.

This clonotype occurred a few times. The rearrangement joins TRBV28 to TRBJ2-3, with TRBD2 matching over 9 bases. Germline V CDR1 and CDR2: MDHEN, SYDVKM. J gave up 5 bases and V 8 bases, and 8 bases lay outside the gene matches. This CDR3 has 14 amino acids. The CDR3 DNA sequence: TGTGCCAGCGATAGTAAGCGGGAGGTAGATACGCAGTATTTT. Amino acids: CASDSKREVDTQYF.

This clonotype has just a few counts. This chain uses TRBV7-9 with TRBJ2-7; D remains ambiguous. V gave up 5 bases and J gave up 2 bases, with 10 bases separating them. CDR1 is SEHNR, CDR2 FQNEAQ, per germline (reference sequence). CDR3 size: 13 residues. DNA for the CDR3: TGTGCCAGCAGCGTTAGTACCACCTACGAGCAGTACTTC. The encoded protein is CASSVSTTYEQYF.

In this sample, this clonotype turned up a few times. This CDR3 reads CASRRSERTIPPDTQYF. The CDR3 DNA reads as TGTGCCAGCAGAAGATCAGAGAGGACTATCCCCCCAGATACGCAGTATTTT. This rearrangement joins TRBV7-9 to TRBJ2-3, with a weak D call TRBD2 (6 bases). CDR1 and CDR2 from the germline V gene are SEHNR and FQNEAQ (reference sequence). Trimming removed 6 bases from V and 4 bases from J, with 23 bases in between. There are 17 residues in the CDR3.

The chain couples TRBV20-1 to TRBJ1-2, with 9 nucleotides matching TRBD1. The CDR3 length is 13 residues. Germline V gives CDR1 DFQATT, CDR2 SNEGSKA (reference sequence). V shed 5 bases and J 3 bases; nucleotides not matched to a gene: 4. The CDR3 spells CSAVRDRDYGYTF. In nucleotides, the CDR3 is TGCAGTGCTGTCCGGGACAGGGACTATGGCTACACCTTC.

The chain has TRBV11-2 and TRBJ2-5; D not resolved. Germline CDR1 and CDR2: SGHAT and FQNNGV. The ends were cut back, 2 bases at V and 1 base at J, with 20 bases in the middle. This CDR3 has 18 amino acids. The CDR3 region is CASSLFSLTLRPQETQYF. The CDR3 DNA is TGTGCCAGCAGCTTATTTTCACTCACTCTTAGACCCCAAGAGACCCAGTACTTC.

There are a few counts of this clonotype. The chain recombines TRBV29-1 with TRBJ1-2, with D perhaps TRBD1 (5 bases). The CDR3 is 12 amino acids. Trimming took 5 bases from V and 1 from J, leaving 8 bases between them. Germline V gives CDR1 SQVTM, CDR2 ANQGSEA. The CDR3 sequence: CSVLGHNYGYTF. CDR3 DNA sequence: TGCAGCGTTCTTGGACATAACTATGGCTACACCTTC.

There are many counts of this clonotype. The chain couples TRBV24-1 to TRBJ2-4; tentatively, D is TRBD1 or TRBD2 (7 bases each). Germline V gives CDR1 KGHDR, CDR2 SFDVKD. The CDR3 consists of 12 residues. The ends were cut back, 9 bases at V and 8 bases at J, with 13 bases in the middle. CDR3 residues: CATSPGGDIQYF. CDR3 coding DNA: TGTGCCACCTCACCAGGGGGGGACATTCAGTACTTC.

This clonotype has a handful of counts. The chain has TRBV29-1 and TRBJ1-1, with D maybe TRBD1 (5 bases). The CDR3 contains 13 residues. The V gene lost 3 bases and the J gene lost 5 bases, with 13 bases spanning the gap. CDR1 and CDR2 from the germline V gene are SQVTM and ANQGSEA. The CDR3 coding sequence is TGCAGCGTTGACCTCCAGGGAGGGACTGAAGCTTTCTTT. It encodes CSVDLQGGTEAFF.

As to this clonotype: A read error may produce the germline difference seen at one junction end. This sequence joins TRBV28 and TRBJ2-1, with TRBD2 matching 8 bases. Germline V gives CDR1 MDHEN, CDR2 SYDVKM. CDR3 length: 17 amino acids. CDR3: CASSLRGRLSSYNVQFF. The DNA for the CDR3 is TGTGCCAGCAGTTTACGCGGGAGGCTTAGCTCCTACAATGTGCAGTTCTTC.

The chain recombines TRBV29-1 with TRBJ2-1, with D unresolved. The CDR3 is made up of 13 amino acids. CDR1 is SQVTM and CDR2 is ANQGSEA in the germline V gene. The ends were cut back, 6 bases at V and 0 bases at J, with 9 bases in the middle. As DNA, the CDR3 is TGCAGCGTAACTTCTAGCTCCTACAATGAGCAGTTCTTC. Translation gives CSVTSSSYNEQFF.

As DNA, the CDR3 is TGTGCCAGCTCAGGACAACGGGCCGTCGCCAAAAACATTCAGTACTTC. This codes for CASSGQRAVAKNIQYF. The chain couples TRBV18 to TRBJ2-4; weak D call: TRBD1 (5 bases). Germline V CDR1 and CDR2: KGHSH, LQKENI. V lost 5 bases, J lost 1 base, and 15 bases lay in between. This CDR3 has 16 amino acids.

The chain employs TRBV7-2 and TRBJ2-7; the match to TRBD1 covers 7 bases. The ends lost 1 base at V and 9 bases at J; junction bases unmatched: 9. This CDR3 is built from 14 residues. The germline CDR1 and CDR2 sequences are SGHTA and FQGNSA. The CDR3 DNA follows: TGTGCCAGCAGCTTAGACGGGACAGCCCCCGGGCAGTACTTC. Translation gives CASSLDGTAPGQYF.

Only a few counts were recorded for this clonotype. Here the CDR3 DNA reads TGCGCCAGCAGTCCGGGACCCCCTGAGGATGAGCAGTTCTTC. Its protein is CASSPGPPEDEQFF. The J gene is TRBJ2-1, the V gene TRBV10-2; D tentatively fits TRBD1 or TRBD2 (5 bases each). Trimming removed 5 bases at V and 8 bases at J, with 16 bases between. There are 14 residues in the CDR3. Germline CDR1 reads WSHSY; CDR2 reads SAAADI.

The gene calls are TRBV5-1 and TRBJ2-1; 9 nucleotides agree with TRBD1. The junction had 9 bases not matched to a gene; V was cut back by 4 bases and J by 4 bases. Germline CDR1 SGHRS, CDR2 YFSETQ. The CDR3 length is 16 residues. The CDR3, as DNA: TGCGCCAGCAGCCGCCGGGACAGGGTGAGGTACAATGAGCAGTTCTTC. Translation gives CASSRRDRVRYNEQFF.

This clonotype was detected a few times. The chain joins TRBV27 to TRBJ1-2; TRBD1 matches at 10 bases. Germline trimming cut 7 bases from V and 6 bases from J; bases unmatched to any gene: 11. This CDR3 has 15 amino acids. Germline CDR1 MNHEY, CDR2 SMNVEV (reference sequence). The CDR3 nucleotides read TGTGCCAGCACCTCATACGCCGGGACAGGGGATGGCTACACCTTC. Its protein product is CASTSYAGTGDGYTF.

This chain connects TRBV7-2 to TRBJ2-7; TRBD2 aligns across 9 bases. This CDR3 spans 15 amino acids. J gave up 2 bases and V 1 base, and 3 bases lay outside the gene matches. The germline V gene encodes CDR1 SGHTA and CDR2 FQGNSA. The chain's CDR3 is CASSLDPSGAYEQYF. CDR3 bases: TGTGCCAGCAGCTTAGATCCTAGCGGGGCCTACGAGCAGTACTTC. Filled out from reference TRBV7-2 and TRBJ2-7, the complete variable domain reads GAGVSQSPSNKVTEKGKDVELRCDPISGHTALYWYRQSLGQGLEFLIYFQGNSAPDKSGLPSDRFSAERTGGSVSTLTIQRTQQEDSAVYLCASSLDPSGAYEQYFGPGTRLTVT.

V usage is TRBV6-1 and J usage is TRBJ2-3; D not resolved. Trimming stripped 2 bases from V and 5 bases from J, with 8 bases between. The CDR3 length is 13 residues. Germline values: CDR1 MNHNS, CDR2 SASEGT. The CDR3 reads CASSEMGIDTQYF. The CDR3, as DNA: TGTGCCAGCAGTGAAATGGGGATAGATACGCAGTATTTT.